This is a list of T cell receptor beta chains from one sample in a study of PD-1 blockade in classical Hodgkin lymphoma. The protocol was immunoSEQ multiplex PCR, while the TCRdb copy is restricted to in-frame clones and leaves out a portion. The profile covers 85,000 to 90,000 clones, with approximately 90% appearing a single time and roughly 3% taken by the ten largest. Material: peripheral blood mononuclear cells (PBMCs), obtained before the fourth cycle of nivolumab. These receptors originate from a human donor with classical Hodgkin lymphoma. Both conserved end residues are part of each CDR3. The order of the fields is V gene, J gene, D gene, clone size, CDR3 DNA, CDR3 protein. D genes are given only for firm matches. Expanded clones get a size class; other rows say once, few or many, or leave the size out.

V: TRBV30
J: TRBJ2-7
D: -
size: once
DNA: TGTGCCTGGAGTAGGGCCGGCTCCTACGAGCAGTACTTC
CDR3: CAWSRAGSYEQYF

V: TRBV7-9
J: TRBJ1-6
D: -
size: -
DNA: TGTGCCAGCAGCTTTGGCCCCTCCTATAATTCACCCCTCCACTTT
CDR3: CASSFGPSYNSPLHF

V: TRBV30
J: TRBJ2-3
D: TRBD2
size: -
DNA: TGTGCCTGGCAAATAGGACTAGCGGACACAGATACGCAGTATTTT
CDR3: CAWQIGLADTDTQYF

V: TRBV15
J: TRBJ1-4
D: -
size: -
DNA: TGTGCCACCAGCAGAGACCCAGGGACGGGGGAAAAACTGTTTTTT
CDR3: CATSRDPGTGEKLFF

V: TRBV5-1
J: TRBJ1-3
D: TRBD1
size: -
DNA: TGCGCCAGCAGCCTACCGGGACAGGGGGCGATTGACACCATATATTTT
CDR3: CASSLPGQGAIDTIYF

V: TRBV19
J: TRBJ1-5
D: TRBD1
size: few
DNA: TGTGCCAGTAGTATAGGGACAGGGGGGAATCAGCCCCAGCATTTT
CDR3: CASSIGTGGNQPQHF

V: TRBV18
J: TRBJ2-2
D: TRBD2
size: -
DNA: TGTGCCAGCTCACCAGGACTAGCGGGTGCAATCGGGACCGGGGAGCTGTTTTTT
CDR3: CASSPGLAGAIGTGELFF

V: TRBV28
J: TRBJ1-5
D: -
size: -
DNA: TGTGCCAGCAGTTTAATGGCGGGAGACAATCAGCCCCAGCATTTT
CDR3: CASSLMAGDNQPQHF

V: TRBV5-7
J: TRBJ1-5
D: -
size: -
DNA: TGTGCCAGCAGCTTCAGGGAAGGGGAATCAGCCCAGCATTTT
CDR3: CASSFREGESAQHF

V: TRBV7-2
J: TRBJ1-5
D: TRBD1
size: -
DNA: TGTGCCAGCAGCTACCTACAGGGGGAGGATCAGCCCCAGCATTTT
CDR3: CASSYLQGEDQPQHF

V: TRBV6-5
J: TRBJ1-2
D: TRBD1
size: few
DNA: TGTGCCAGCACAGGGGGAGACTATGGCTACACCTTC
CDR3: CASTGGDYGYTF

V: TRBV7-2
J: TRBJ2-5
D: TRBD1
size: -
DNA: TGTGCCAGCAGCTTAGACAGGGGGCCTCAAGAGACCCAGTACTTC
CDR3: CASSLDRGPQETQYF

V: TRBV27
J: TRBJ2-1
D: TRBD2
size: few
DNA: TGTGCCAGCAGTTTCCTAGCGGGGGGTCTCAATGAGCAGTTCTTC
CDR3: CASSFLAGGLNEQFF

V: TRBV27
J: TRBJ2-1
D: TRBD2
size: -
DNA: TGTGCCAGCAGGGAAATCGGGACTAGCGGTTACAATGAGCAGTTCTTC
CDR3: CASREIGTSGYNEQFF

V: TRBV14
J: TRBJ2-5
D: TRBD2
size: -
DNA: TGTGCCAGCAGCCAAGTGCGGGGGGCCCAAGAGACCCAGTACTTC
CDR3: CASSQVRGAQETQYF

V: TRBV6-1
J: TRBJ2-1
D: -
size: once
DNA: TGTGCCAGCAGTGGTCGGACAGTCCACCTCGACAATGAGCAGTTCTTC
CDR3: CASSGRTVHLDNEQFF

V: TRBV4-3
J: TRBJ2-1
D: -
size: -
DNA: TGCGCCAGCAGCCAAGCAGAGGGCTCCTACAATGAGCAGTTCTTC
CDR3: CASSQAEGSYNEQFF

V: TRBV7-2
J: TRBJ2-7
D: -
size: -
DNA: TGTGCCAGCAGCCGGAGGAGCTCCTACGAGCAGTACTTC
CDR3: CASSRRSSYEQYF

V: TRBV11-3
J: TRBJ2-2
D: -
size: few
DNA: TGTGCCAGCAGCTTCGGGGCTCTCACCGGGGAGCTGTTTTTT
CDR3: CASSFGALTGELFF

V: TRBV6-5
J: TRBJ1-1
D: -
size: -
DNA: TGTGCCAGCACTCGGACAGACTCGAACACTGAAGCTTTCTTT
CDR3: CASTRTDSNTEAFF

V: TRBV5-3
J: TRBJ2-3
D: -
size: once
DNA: TGTGCCAGAAGCTACCGAAGAGACGAGATAAGCACAGATACGCAGTATTTT
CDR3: CARSYRRDEISTDTQYF

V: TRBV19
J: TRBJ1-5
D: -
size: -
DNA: TGTGCCAGTAACAGGGGCAATCAGCCCCAGCATTTT
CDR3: CASNRGNQPQHF

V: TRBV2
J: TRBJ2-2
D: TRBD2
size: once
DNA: TGTGCCAGCACCGGGACTAGCGGGGGGAACACCGGGGAGCTGTTTTTT
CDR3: CASTGTSGGNTGELFF

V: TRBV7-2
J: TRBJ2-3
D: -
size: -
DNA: TGTGCCACGGCGTCTGGGTGGGGTAGCACAGATACGCAGTATTTT
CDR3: CATASGWGSTDTQYF

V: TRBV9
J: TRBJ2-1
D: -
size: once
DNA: TGTGCCAGCAGCGTAGTGTCAGGTACAGGGGGGGTGAATGAGCAGTTCTTC
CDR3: CASSVVSGTGGVNEQFF

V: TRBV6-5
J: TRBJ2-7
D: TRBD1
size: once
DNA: TGTGCCAGCAGTTCCCGACAGGGGCTCTCCTACGAGCAGTACTTC
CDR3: CASSSRQGLSYEQYF

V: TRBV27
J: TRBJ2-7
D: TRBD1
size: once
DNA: TGTGCCAGCAGTTTCCTGGACAGGGGACACGAGCAGTACTTC
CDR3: CASSFLDRGHEQYF

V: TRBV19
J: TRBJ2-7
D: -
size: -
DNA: TGTGCCAGTAGTATCTTACAAGGATCCTACGAGCAGTACTTC
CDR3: CASSILQGSYEQYF

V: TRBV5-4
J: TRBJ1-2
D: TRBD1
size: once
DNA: TGTGCCAGCAGCCACTGGACAGGGGGCTTCTATGGCTACACCTTC
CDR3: CASSHWTGGFYGYTF

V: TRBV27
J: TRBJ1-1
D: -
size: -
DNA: TGTGCCAGCAGTTTTGGGTCAATCCACACTGAAGCTTTCTTT
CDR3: CASSFGSIHTEAFF

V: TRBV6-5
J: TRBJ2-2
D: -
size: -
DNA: TGTGCCAGCAGTTACTCTAGCTTCACCGGGGAGCTGTTTTTT
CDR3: CASSYSSFTGELFF

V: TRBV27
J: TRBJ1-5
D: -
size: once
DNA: TGTGCCAGCAGTTTACTCCAGGGGAGCAATCAGCCCCAGCATTTT
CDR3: CASSLLQGSNQPQHF

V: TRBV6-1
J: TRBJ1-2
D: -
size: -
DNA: TGTGCCAGCAGTGAAGCCTCCGGGCTTAGGGATGGCTACACCTTC
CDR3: CASSEASGLRDGYTF

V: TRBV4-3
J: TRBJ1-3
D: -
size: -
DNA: -
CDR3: CASSQYFGTIYF

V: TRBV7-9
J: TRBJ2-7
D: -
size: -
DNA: TGTGCCAGCAGTCATCCTACCGCTTTTCGGGGCTACGAGCAGTACTTC
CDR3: CASSHPTAFRGYEQYF

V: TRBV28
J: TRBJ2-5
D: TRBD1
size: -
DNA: TGTGCCAGCAGGACCTCGGTGACAGCCCGGCAGGGGGTCGACGAGACCCAGTACTTC
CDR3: CASRTSVTARQGVDETQYF

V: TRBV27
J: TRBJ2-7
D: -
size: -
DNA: TGTGCCAGCGCGGCCAGGGGCAACTACGAGCAGTACTTC
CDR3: CASAARGNYEQYF